A selection of T cell receptor beta chains follows, all from one sample in a study of T cells in Graves' hyperthyroidism and ophthalmopathy. TCRdb reprocessed the multiplex PCR reads via MiXCR and lists one record per CDR3 protein. The sample includes around 500,000 distinct CDR3 sequences, about 15% of them seen just once. The specimen was blood. The source is a woman in her thirties or forties with Graves' hyperthyroidism. Both conserved end residues are part of each CDR3. D genes are given only for firm matches. Clone size appears in some rows only: once, few, many, or a class for an expanded clone.

-,many,TRBV4-2,TRBJ2-7,TGTGCCAGCAGCCAAGACCGAGGGCACGAGCAGTACTTC,CASSQDRGHEQYF
TRBD2,many,TRBV20-1,TRBJ2-7,TGCAGTGCTAGAGATAGGAGACTAGCGGTCCACGAGCAGTACTTC,CSARDRRLAVHEQYF
-,many,TRBV20-1,TRBJ2-4,TGCAGTGCTAGGGAAGGAGTAGCCAAAAACATTCAGTACTTC,CSAREGVAKNIQYF
-,few,TRBV9,TRBJ1-2,TGTGCCAGCAGCCCAGGGGACTACTATGGCTACACCTTC,CASSPGDYYGYTF
TRBD2,-,TRBV7-2,TRBJ2-7,TGTGCCAGCAGCACCTTAGCGGGAGAGGTCGAGCAGTACTTC,CASSTLAGEVEQYF
TRBD1,many,TRBV28,TRBJ1-5,TGTGCCAGCAGTCCCGGGACAGGGTTTACTCAGCCCCAGCATTTT,CASSPGTGFTQPQHF
-,-,TRBV6-1,TRBJ2-2,TGTGCCAGCATAAGGGTTACCGGGGAGCTGTTTTTT,CASIRVTGELFF
TRBD2,-,TRBV29-1,TRBJ2-1,TGCAGCGTCCCGGCTAAAGGCGGGAGTCCTTCCTACAATGAGCAGCTCTTC,CSVPAKGGSPSYNEQLF
TRBD2,-,TRBV6-5,TRBJ2-7,TGTGCCAGCAGTTACGTCTCGACTAGCGGGAGGTACGAGCAGTACTTC,CASSYVSTSGRYEQYF
TRBD2,many,TRBV12-5,TRBJ2-1,TGTGCTAGTGGCCGAATTACTAGCGGGAGGACATGCGAGCAGTTCTTC,CASGRITSGRTCEQFF
-,few,TRBV4-1,TRBJ2-7,TGCGCCAGCAGCCAAGATGAATACAGTTACTACGAGCAGTACTTC,CASSQDEYSYYEQYF
-,many,TRBV11-1,TRBJ2-2,TGTGCCAGCAGTCTGGGACTTACCACCGGGGAGCTGTTTTTT,CASSLGLTTGELFF
TRBD1,few,TRBV6-5,TRBJ1-4,TGTGCCAGCAGTTACGGGACAGGGGGCCGTGAAAAACTGTTTTTT,CASSYGTGGREKLFF
TRBD2,-,TRBV5-4,TRBJ2-7,TGTGCCAGCAGCACGACTAGCGGGAGCCCCTACGAGCAGTACTTC,CASSTTSGSPYEQYF
-,many,TRBV28,TRBJ1-6,TGTGCCAGCAAGGACAGTAATTCACCCCTCCACTTT,CASKDSNSPLHF
-,few,TRBV4-1,TRBJ1-5,TGCGCCAGCAGTCCGTCGCCGGATAGCAATCAGCCCCAGCATTTT,CASSPSPDSNQPQHF
-,-,TRBV5-1,TRBJ2-1,TGCGCCAGCAGCTTGGCGGACCCGGCACATGAGCAGTTCTTC,CASSLADPAHEQFF
TRBD2,many,TRBV9,TRBJ2-7,TGTGCCAGCAGCGTAGTACTTAGCGGGCGAGCCTACGAGCAGTACTTC,CASSVVLSGRAYEQYF
-,few,TRBV6-1,TRBJ2-2,TGTGCCAGCAGACCGCCGGGCAGGGAGAACACCGGGGAGCTGTTTTTT,CASRPPGRENTGELFF
-,few,TRBV12-3/TRBV12-4,TRBJ1-1,TGTGCCAGCAGTTTGCGGGGGAGTAGTGCGGGAGGCACTGAAGCTTTCTTT,CASSLRGSSAGGTEAFF
-,-,TRBV2,TRBJ2-3,TGTGCCAGCAGTGATAGGCTACTCAGCACAGATACGCAGTATTTT,CASSDRLLSTDTQYF
-,-,TRBV28,TRBJ1-5,TGTGCCAGCAGTTTCCTACTGCCCGACCAGCCCCAGCATTTT,CASSFLLPDQPQHF
-,many,TRBV30,TRBJ1-1,TGTGCCTGGAGTGTACTTAGGCAGGATGGAGCTTTCTTT,CAWSVLRQDGAFF
TRBD1,many,TRBV6-1,TRBJ1-1,TGTGCCAGCAGCCTCCGGGACAGGGGGAACACTGAAGCTTTCTTT,CASSLRDRGNTEAFF
TRBD2,-,TRBV7-2,TRBJ2-2,TGTGCCAGCAGCTTTCCTGCTCGACTAGCGGGAGACACCGGGGAGCTGTTTTTT,CASSFPARLAGDTGELFF
-,many,TRBV12-3/TRBV12-4,TRBJ1-6,TGTGCCAGCAGGACGGAGTATAATTCACCCCTCCACTTT,CASRTEYNSPLHF
-,-,TRBV29-1,TRBJ2-3,TGCAGCGTTGATTTTGACACTGCCACAGATACGCAGTATTTT,CSVDFDTATDTQYF
TRBD1,-,TRBV19,TRBJ2-2,TGTGCCAGTAGTCTTGAGGACAGGGGGCAGACCGGGGAGCTGTTTTTT,CASSLEDRGQTGELFF
TRBD2,-,TRBV6-1,TRBJ2-1,TGTGCCAGCAGTGACGTGGGGACTAGCGGCTACAATGAGCAGTTCTTC,CASSDVGTSGYNEQFF
TRBD1,many,TRBV13,TRBJ1-1,TGTGCCAGCAGCGCGGGACAGGCTAAAAACACTGAAGCTTTCTTT,CASSAGQAKNTEAFF
TRBD2,-,TRBV9,TRBJ2-3,TGTGCCAGCAGCGTAGCCGGGACTAGTGGTGCAGATACGCAGTATTTT,CASSVAGTSGADTQYF
TRBD2,-,TRBV5-1,TRBJ2-2,TGCGCCAGCAGGCTAGCGGGATATAACGGGGAGCTGTTTTTT,CASRLAGYNGELFF
TRBD1,-,TRBV4-1,TRBJ2-3,TGCGCCAGCAGCCTGAGGGGGCTAGACACAGATACGCAGTATTTT,CASSLRGLDTDTQYF
-,few,TRBV20-1,TRBJ2-1,TGCAGTGCTAAGGTGCAGGGCGCTTACAATGAGCAGTTCTTC,CSAKVQGAYNEQFF
-,-,TRBV9,TRBJ2-1,-,CASSVAVGTSSFF
TRBD1,many,TRBV5-5,TRBJ2-7,TGTGCCAGCAGCTTGGACGGGACAGGGACCTACGAGCAGTACTTC,CASSLDGTGTYEQYF
-,many,TRBV28,TRBJ2-7,TGTGCCAGCAGCTTATTGGGCTACGAGCAGTACTTC,CASSLLGYEQYF
TRBD1,few,TRBV10-3,TRBJ2-2,TGTGCCACCAGACAGGGTACGGACACCGGGGAGCTGTTTTTT,CATRQGTDTGELFF
-,-,TRBV11-2,TRBJ2-1,TGTGCCAGCAGCTTGGCGGAGGTGCAGTTCTTC,CASSLAEVQFF
-,many,TRBV5-1,TRBJ2-7,TGCGCCAGCAGCTTGGGCCCGACGCCAATCCAGGACGAGCAGTACTTC,CASSLGPTPIQDEQYF
-,-,TRBV4-1,TRBJ1-5,TGCGCCAGCAGCCAGCTTAGCAATCAGCCCCAGCATTTT,CASSQLSNQPQHF
-,few,TRBV29-1,TRBJ2-1,TGCAGCGTTGATGAGGGGTTGAAGGAGCAGTTCTTC,CSVDEGLKEQFF
-,many,TRBV18,TRBJ1-5,TGTGCCAGCTCCCTCGGACAGAGTTATCAGCCCCAGCATTTT,CASSLGQSYQPQHF
TRBD1,many,TRBV12-3/TRBV12-4,TRBJ2-6,TGTGCCAGCAGTGATGTCCCGGGACAGGCTGCGGGGGCCAACGTCCTGACTTTC,CASSDVPGQAAGANVLTF
TRBD1,-,TRBV9,TRBJ1-4,TGTGCCAGCAGCGTTGAGGACAGGGTGGGGGAAAAACTGTTTTTT,CASSVEDRVGEKLFF
-,few,TRBV4-1,TRBJ1-5,TGCGCCAGCAGCTCCCTTCAGGGTTCCTTCAATCAGCCCCAGCATTTT,CASSSLQGSFNQPQHF
TRBD1,many,TRBV28,TRBJ2-5,TGTGCCAGCAGTTTTGTGGGACAGGGTGTACAAGAGACCCAGTACTTC,CASSFVGQGVQETQYF
TRBD1,-,TRBV5-4,TRBJ1-5,TGTGCCATGGGACAGGGACCCGTTAGCAATCAGCCCCAGCATTTT,CAMGQGPVSNQPQHF
TRBD2,many,TRBV20-1,TRBJ2-1,TGCAGTGCGCCGGGACTAGCGGATTACAATGAGCAGTTCTTC,CSAPGLADYNEQFF
TRBD2,many,TRBV6-6,TRBJ2-7,TGTGCCAGCAGTTATTCGAGCGGGAGTAACTACGAGCAGTACTTC,CASSYSSGSNYEQYF
-,-,TRBV10-2,TRBJ2-1,TGCGCCAGCAGCAAACAGGGTCGGGAGCAGTTCTTC,CASSKQGREQFF
-,many,TRBV28,TRBJ2-6,TGTGCCAGCAGTTTATCGGGCCACCCCGGGGCCAACGTCCTGACTTTC,CASSLSGHPGANVLTF
TRBD1,many,TRBV3-1,TRBJ1-1,TGTGCCAGCCAAGGGACAGGGAGCGCTGAAGCTTTCTTT,CASQGTGSAEAFF
TRBD1,-,TRBV24-1,TRBJ2-3,TGTGCCACCAGTCTGGGACAGGGTTACACAGATACGCAGTATTTT,CATSLGQGYTDTQYF
TRBD2,many,TRBV12-3/TRBV12-4,TRBJ2-1,TGTGCCAGCAATCTAGGGACTAGCGGATACAATGAGCAGTTCTTC,CASNLGTSGYNEQFF
-,many,TRBV15,TRBJ2-5,TGTGCCACCAGCAGAGAAGGGAATCAAGAGACCCAGTACTTC,CATSREGNQETQYF
TRBD2,-,TRBV25-1,TRBJ2-1,TGTGCCAGCAGTGATATCGGGCGGGAGCTTTACAATGAGCAGTTCTTC,CASSDIGRELYNEQFF